This T cell receptor (beta chain) was recovered during a study of OX40 agonist ivuxolimab in advanced cancers. Study-wide background: Participants, 82.7% male, averaged approximately 65 years of age, ranging from about 23 to 79. Eligibility rules accepted prior anti-PD-1, anti-PD-L1 or anti-CTLA-4 therapy, and 35% to 40% had some.

No patient had autoimmune disease or received systemic immunosuppression. Clones were sequenced by immunoSEQ multiplex PCR, and TCRdb holds only the in-frame ones, with some missing. The profile shows fewer than 75,000 clones, approximately 88% of them singletons. Specimen: CD4+ or CD8+ T cells sorted from blood, collected in a trial of the OX40 agonist ivuxolimab. This TCR derives from an adult with an advanced solid tumor such as melanoma, head and neck, liver or kidney cancer.

CDR3 protein: CASSKGTGNTEAFF. DNA of the CDR3: TGTGCCAGCAGTAAAGGGACAGGGAACACTGAAGCTTTCTTT. V and J are TRBV28 and TRBJ1-1; 8 bases are shared with TRBD1. Germline CDR1 is MDHEN and CDR2 is SYDVKM. This CDR3 has 14 amino acids. The V and J ends lost 5 bases and 1 base, in that order; junction bases with no gene match: 3.